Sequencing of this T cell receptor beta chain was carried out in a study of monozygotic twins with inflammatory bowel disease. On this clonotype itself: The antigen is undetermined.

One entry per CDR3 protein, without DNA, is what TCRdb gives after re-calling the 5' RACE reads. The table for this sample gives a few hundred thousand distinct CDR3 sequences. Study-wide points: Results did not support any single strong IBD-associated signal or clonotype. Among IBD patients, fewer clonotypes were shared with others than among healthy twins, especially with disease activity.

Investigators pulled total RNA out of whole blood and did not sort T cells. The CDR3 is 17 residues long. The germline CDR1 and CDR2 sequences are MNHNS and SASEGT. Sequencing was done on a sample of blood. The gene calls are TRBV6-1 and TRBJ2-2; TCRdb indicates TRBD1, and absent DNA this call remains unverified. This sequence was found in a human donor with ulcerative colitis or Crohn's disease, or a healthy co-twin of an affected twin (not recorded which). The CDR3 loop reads CASSERTWTGNTGELFF.